This T cell receptor beta chain came from a study of T cell responses to AZD1222 COVID-19 vaccine. Study-wide results and limits: The donors showed a predominance of white British ancestry and of females, with possible underestimation of clonal diversity. Baseline seropositives among AZD1222 recipients totaled only 5 or 6.

Profiling relied on immunoSEQ multiplex PCR, and the TCRdb table lists in-frame clones only, not all of them. The sample lists about 54,000 clones; 86% were seen once. For this clone: Its antigen is unknown.

Per the germline V gene, CDR1 is MDHEN and CDR2 is SYDVKM. The junction had 18 bases not matched to a gene; V was cut back by 9 bases and J by 8 bases. The CDR3 length is 16 residues. This TCR was recovered from an adult who received the AZD1222 COVID-19 vaccine. The chain has TRBV28 and TRBJ1-2; 10 bases fit TRBD1. The sequencing here drew on peripheral blood, taken 28 days after the second AZD1222 dose. The chain's CDR3 is CASVSLGQGRGEGYTF. Written as DNA, the CDR3 is TGTGCCAGTGTCAGTTTGGGACAGGGGAGAGGAGAAGGCTACACCTTC.